The subject of this entry is one T cell receptor beta chain. V was trimmed by 2 bases and J by 3 bases, leaving 10 bases between them. Looked up from germline, CDR1 is SGHAT and CDR2 is FQNNGV. The CDR3 extends over 15 amino acids. The repertoire was sequenced with immunoSEQ multiplex PCR; TCRdb's copy has only in-frame clones and lacks some. The sample lists 35,000 to 45,000 clones, about 88% occurring once. The sample is drawn from a study of T cell changes during pregnancy in multiple sclerosis. Here the sequenced sample was CD8+ T cells from peripheral blood mononuclear cells, taken in the first trimester of pregnancy. The V gene is TRBV11-2, the J gene TRBJ1-4, with D possibly TRBD1 on 5 matching bases. This TCR was sampled from a female donor with multiple sclerosis, enrolled in a pregnancy study. The CDR3 spells CASSLTGAANEKLFF. The CDR3 bases are TGTGCCAGCAGCTTAACAGGTGCGGCTAATGAAAAACTGTTTTTT. Looking up the rest from reference TRBV11-2 and TRBJ1-4 gives the full variable domain: EAGVAQSPRYKIIEKRQSVAFWCNPISGHATLYWYQQILGQGPKLLIQFQNNGVVDDSQLPKDRFSAERLKGVDSTLKIQPAKLEDSAVYLCASSLTGAANEKLFFGSGTQLSVL.